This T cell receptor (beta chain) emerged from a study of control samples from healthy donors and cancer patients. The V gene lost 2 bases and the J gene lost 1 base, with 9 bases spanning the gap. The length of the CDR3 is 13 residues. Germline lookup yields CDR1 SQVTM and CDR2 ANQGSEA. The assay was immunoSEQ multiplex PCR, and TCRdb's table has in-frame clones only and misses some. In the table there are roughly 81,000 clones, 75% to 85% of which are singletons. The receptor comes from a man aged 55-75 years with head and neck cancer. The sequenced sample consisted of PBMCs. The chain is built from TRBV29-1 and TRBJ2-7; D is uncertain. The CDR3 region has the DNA TGCAGCGTTGAATCTGACCAGTCCTACGAGCAGTACTTC. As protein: CSVESDQSYEQYF.